This T cell receptor (beta chain) derives from a study of shared clonotypes between healthy human individuals. The wider study: Per donor, three plates held CD4 naive cells, three held CD4 memory, two held CD8 naive and one held CD8 memory.

Participating donors were healthy, HIV-negative adults free of recent acute infections or vaccinations. In the CD4+ fraction, cells were divided into CD45RA+ naive and CD45RA-negative memory subsets. Concerning this clone itself: Antigen: not known.

Findings of the study overall: Around 5% of naive CD4 clonotypes were common to a few donors.

The method was immunoSEQ multiplex PCR; TCRdb's version includes in-frame clones alone and lacks a portion of them. Here the sample spans a few million clones, 85% to 95% being singletons. V lost 2 bases and J 3 bases, leaving 15 bases between the germline ends. Germline V lookup: CDR1 PRHDT, CDR2 FYEKMQ (reference sequence). The CDR3 sequence is 16 residues long. The TCR was taken from a young man in good health. Some clones in this sample may be carry-over from other donors' samples. The specimen sequenced was naive CD4+ T cells from PBMCs. This sample's subset: CD45RA+ positively selected. The rearrangement links TRBV13 to TRBJ2-3, with D tentatively TRBD2 (5 bases). The CDR3: CASSLTVGRFTDTQYF. CDR3 in DNA: TGTGCCAGCAGCTTAACAGTTGGGAGATTTACAGATACGCAGTATTTT. The variable domain in full, with the rest retrieved from reference TRBV13 and TRBJ2-3, is AAGVIQSPRHLIKEKRETATLKCYPIPRHDTVYWYQQGPGQDPQFLISFYEKMQSDKGSIPDRFSAQQFSDYHSELNMSSLELGDSALYFCASSLTVGRFTDTQYFGPGTRLTVL.